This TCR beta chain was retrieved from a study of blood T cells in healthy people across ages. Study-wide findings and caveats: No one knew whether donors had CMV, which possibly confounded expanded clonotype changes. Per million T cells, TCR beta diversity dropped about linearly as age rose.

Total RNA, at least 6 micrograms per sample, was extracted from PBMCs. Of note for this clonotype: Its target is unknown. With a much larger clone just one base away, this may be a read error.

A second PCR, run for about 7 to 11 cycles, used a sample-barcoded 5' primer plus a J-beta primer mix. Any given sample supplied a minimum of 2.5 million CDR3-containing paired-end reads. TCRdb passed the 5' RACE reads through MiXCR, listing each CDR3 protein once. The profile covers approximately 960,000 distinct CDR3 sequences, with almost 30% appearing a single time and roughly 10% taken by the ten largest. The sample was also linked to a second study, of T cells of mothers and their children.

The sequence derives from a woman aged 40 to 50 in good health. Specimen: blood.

The CDR3 DNA sequence: TGTGTCAGCACCGGGGGGCCGTCCAGGTACGGCACGCAGTATTTT. It codes for CVSTGGPSRYGTQYF. The chain carries TRBV28 and TRBJ2-3, with D perhaps matching TRBD2 (7 bases). In germline, CDR1 is MDHEN, CDR2 SYDVKM. The CDR3 is 15 amino acids.